The entry that follows covers one T cell receptor beta chain sequence. Its matching antigen is unknown. Second doses that came at about 4 or about 12 weeks were put together. The data stem from a study of T cell responses to AZD1222 COVID-19 vaccine. Study-wide results and limits: There were repertoire samples only from the period after the peak T cell response.

TCRdb's table, derived via immunoSEQ multiplex PCR, lists solely in-frame clones and lacks some. Of around 120,000 clones in the sample, 65% to 90% were seen once. V lost 6 bases to trimming and J lost 3 bases; unmatched junction nucleotides: 7. The CDR3 is 15 residues long. Per the germline V gene, CDR1 is SGHDT and CDR2 is YYEEEE. The sequence was collected from an adult who received the AZD1222 COVID-19 vaccine. Specimen: peripheral blood, collected 28 days after the second AZD1222 dose. This chain joins TRBV5-6 and TRBJ2-2; 8 bases are a match to TRBD1. The CDR3 DNA reads TGTGCCAGCACCCGACAGGGGAGCGACACCGGGGAGCTGTTTTTT. It is translated as CASTRQGSDTGELFF.